The next 24 T cell receptor beta chains were all read from a single sample in a study of blood T cell repertoires in COVID-19. Clones were sequenced by immunoSEQ multiplex PCR, and TCRdb holds only the in-frame ones, with some missing. The sample comprises a few hundred thousand clones, roughly 85% of which are singletons, and 2.5% to 3.5% rests with the top ten. Sequencing input: peripheral blood. The source of these receptors is a man aged 45-65 years who had recovered from COVID-19.

This clone occurred a few times. The rearrangement joins TRBV28 to TRBJ2-7, with 7 bases that match TRBD1. Germline loops: CDR1 MDHEN, CDR2 SYDVKM. Losses at the gene ends were 6 bases for V and 4 bases for J; bases not matched to a gene: 9. This CDR3 has 14 amino acids. In DNA form, the CDR3 reads TGTGCCAGCAGAGAGGGGGCCTTCTCATACGAGCAGTACTTC. Its protein product is CASREGAFSYEQYF.

The gene calls are TRBV19 and TRBJ2-3; 8 bases are shared with TRBD2. Germline CDR1 and CDR2: LNHDA and SQIVND (reference sequence). After removal of 6 bases from V and 4 bases from J, the junction contained 6 bases not matched to a gene. The CDR3 has 14 residues. The chain's CDR3 is CASRPGGAADTQYF. The DNA of the CDR3 is TGTGCCAGTAGGCCCGGGGGGGCAGCAGATACGCAGTATTTT.

The rearrangement uses TRBV2 and TRBJ1-5; 9 nucleotides line up with TRBD1. The germline V gene has CDR1 SNHLY and CDR2 FYNNEI. J was trimmed by 5 bases and V by 7 bases; bases with no gene match: 6. The length of the CDR3 is 14 residues. In nucleotides, the CDR3 is TGTGCCAGCAAGAGACAGGGGGGCGATCAGCCCCAGCATTTT. It is translated as CASKRQGGDQPQHF. Full variable domain (outside the CDR3, taken from reference TRBV2 and TRBJ1-5): EPEVTQTPSHQVTQMGQEVILRCVPISNHLYFYWYRQILGQKVEFLVSFYNNEISEKSEIFDDQFSVERPDGSNFTLKIRSTKLEDSAMYFCASKRQGGDQPQHFGDGTRLSIL.

This chain connects TRBV5-4 to TRBJ2-1; the match to TRBD1 covers 7 bases. V was clipped by 3 bases and J by 4 bases; unmatched bases: 4. The CDR3 loop spans 14 amino acids. Germline V gives CDR1 SGHNT, CDR2 YYREEE (reference sequence). CDR3 in DNA: TGTGCCAGCAGCTATGACAGGGAGTACAATGAGCAGTTCTTC. Its protein product is CASSYDREYNEQFF.

In its sample, this clone was seen a few times. The chain employs TRBV30 and TRBJ2-5; D is possibly TRBD2 (6 bases). The CDR3 consists of 15 residues. Germline V lookup: CDR1 GTSNPN, CDR2 SVGIG (reference sequence). V lost 0 bases, J lost 4 bases, and 15 bases lay in between. The CDR3: CAWSVRVAVTETQYF. The CDR3 DNA follows: TGTGCCTGGAGTGTACGGGTAGCGGTCACAGAGACCCAGTACTTC.

The J gene is TRBJ2-4, the V gene TRBV19; D perhaps matches TRBD1 (6 bases). Germline V gene sequence: CDR1 LNHDA, CDR2 SQIVND (reference sequence). Trimming stripped 7 bases from V and 5 bases from J, with 18 bases between. The CDR3 has 15 amino acids. CDR3 sequence: CASINTGRGENIQYF. Written as DNA, the CDR3 is TGTGCCAGTATTAACACAGGGAGAGGAGAAAACATTCAGTACTTC. The complete variable domain, with remaining parts taken from reference TRBV19 and TRBJ2-4, reads DGGITQSPKYLFRKEGQNVTLSCEQNLNHDAMYWYRQDPGQGLRLIYYSQIVNDFQKGDIAEGYSVSREKKESFPLTVTSAQKNPTAFYLCASINTGRGENIQYFGAGTRLSVL.

The chain is built from TRBV30 and TRBJ1-2; TRBD1 agrees at 9 bases. Germline assignment: CDR1 GTSNPN and CDR2 SVGIG (reference sequence). After removal of 3 bases from V and 8 bases from J, the junction contained 7 bases not matched to a gene. CDR3 size: 13 residues. Here the CDR3 reads CAWRGDRADGYTF. The CDR3 region has the DNA TGTGCCTGGAGAGGGGACAGGGCGGACGGCTACACCTTC.

The V and J genes are TRBV5-1 and TRBJ2-2; 7 bases align to TRBD1. Trimming took 2 bases from V and 0 from J; bases not matched to a gene: 7. This CDR3 contains 17 residues. The germline gives CDR1 SGHRS, CDR2 YFSETQ. The CDR3 is CASSLGMTGTNTGELFF. CDR3 DNA sequence: TGCGCCAGCAGCTTAGGCATGACAGGGACGAACACCGGGGAGCTGTTTTTT.

The rearrangement links TRBV7-9 to TRBJ2-1; D is uncertain. CDR1 SEHNR and CDR2 FQNEAQ come from the germline V gene (reference sequence). The CDR3 covers 14 residues. Trimming shortened V by 6 bases and J by 7 bases, and 16 bases separated the two germline ends. For the CDR3, the DNA is TGTGCCAGCAGTACGACAATAAGTGGAAATGAGCAGTTCTTC. This sequence encodes CASSTTISGNEQFF.

The chain uses TRBV2 and TRBJ2-7, with 10 bases identical to TRBD2. Germline V gene sequence: CDR1 SNHLY, CDR2 FYNNEI. This CDR3 contains 15 residues. V lost 4 bases to trimming and J lost 2 bases; unmatched junction nucleotides: 5. The CDR3 loop is CASSGSLAGAYEQYF. In nucleotides, the CDR3 is TGTGCCAGCAGTGGATCTCTAGCGGGAGCCTACGAGCAGTACTTC.

The chain joins TRBV19 to TRBJ1-1; TRBD1 matches 7 bases. This CDR3 is built from 14 residues. Germline V gene lookup returns CDR1 LNHDA and CDR2 SQIVND (reference sequence). With V trimmed by 7 bases and J by 2 bases, 7 bases remained unmatched. As DNA, the CDR3 is TGTGCCAGTAACGAGGGGGCCTTAAACACTGAAGCTTTCTTT. It is translated as CASNEGALNTEAFF.

This chain joins TRBV9 and TRBJ2-5; D is perhaps TRBD1 (6 bases). The CDR3 runs to 15 residues. Germline V gives CDR1 SGDLS, CDR2 YYNGEE. V lost 3 bases and J lost 2, with 14 bases in between. CDR3 residues: CASSAVFGTQETQYF. CDR3 in DNA: TGTGCCAGCAGCGCCGTATTCGGGACACAAGAGACCCAGTACTTC.

This clone was observed a few times. This sequence joins TRBV28 and TRBJ1-3, with D possibly being TRBD1 (6 bases). Trimming removed 6 bases at V and 0 bases at J, with 9 bases between. The length of the CDR3 is 14 residues. Per the germline V gene, CDR1 is MDHEN and CDR2 is SYDVKM. The CDR3 loop is CASSRTVSGNTIYF. In nucleotides, the CDR3 is TGTGCCAGCAGCCGGACAGTCTCTGGAAACACCATATATTTT.

The chain combines TRBV3-1 (or the pseudogene TRBV3-2) with TRBJ2-6; 7 nucleotides align to TRBD1. The CDR3 is 17 residues long. Trimming at V came to 4 bases and at J to 2 bases, leaving 8 bases not matched to a gene. In germline, CDR1 is LGHDT, CDR2 YNNKEL (reference sequence). The CDR3 nucleotides read TGTGCCAGCAGCCCAGGACCCGACAGGGCTGGGGCCAACGTCCTGACTTTC. Amino acid sequence: CASSPGPDRAGANVLTF.

V usage is TRBV30 and J usage is TRBJ2-7; D might be TRBD1 (5 bases). With 0 bases removed from V and 9 bases from J, the gap between germline ends came to 15 bases. This CDR3 region has 13 residues. Germline loops: CDR1 GTSNPN, CDR2 SVGIG (reference sequence). The CDR3 nucleotides are TGTGCCTGGAGTGTACGGACACTTTTCGGGCAGTACTTC. Translated, it gives CAWSVRTLFGQYF.

The V call is TRBV7-9, the J call TRBJ1-4; D may be TRBD1 (6 bases). The CDR3 runs to 16 residues. Per germline, CDR1 SEHNR and CDR2 FQNEAQ (reference sequence). The germline V and J ends were trimmed by 5 bases and 3 bases, with 16 bases remaining between them. CDR3 residues: CASSLQGNHPNEKLFF. The CDR3 bases are TGTGCCAGCAGCCTACAGGGCAATCATCCTAATGAAAAACTGTTTTTT.

The rearrangement uses TRBV5-1 and TRBJ2-1; D is uncertain. Trimming shortened V by 0 bases and J by 0 bases, and 13 bases separated the two germline ends. Per germline, CDR1 SGHRS and CDR2 YFSETQ. The CDR3 extends over 17 amino acids. The CDR3 region has the DNA TGCGCCAGCAGCTTGGATGCGGCGGCCTCCTCCTACAATGAGCAGTTCTTC. Its translation: CASSLDAAASSYNEQFF.

V usage is TRBV30 and J usage is TRBJ2-7; 8 nucleotides align to TRBD1. The CDR3 loop spans 14 amino acids. V dropped 5 bases and J dropped 6; count of bases not matched to a gene: 12. The germline CDR1 and CDR2 sequences are GTSNPN and SVGIG (reference sequence). CDR3 amino acids: CAWGTGGSTCEQYF. In nucleotides, the CDR3 is TGTGCCTGGGGTACAGGGGGTTCGACCTGCGAGCAGTACTTC.

Comments on this clone: Other nucleotide sequences from this sample produce the same CDR3. CDR3 nucleotides: TGTGCCAGCAGCCTGACAGGGCTGAACACTGAAGCTTTCTTT. Translated, it gives CASSLTGLNTEAFF. The gene calls are TRBV28 and TRBJ1-1; TRBD1 matches 7 bases. The CDR3 length is 14 residues. The germline CDR1 and CDR2 sequences are MDHEN and SYDVKM. The ends lost 6 bases at V and 0 bases at J; junction bases unmatched: 4. Based on the CDR3 plus reference TRBV28 and TRBJ1-1, the full variable domain is DVKVTQSSRYLVKRTGEKVFLECVQDMDHENMFWYRQDPGLGLRLIYFSYDVKMKEKGDIPEGYSVSREKKERFSLILESASTNQTSMYLCASSLTGLNTEAFFGQGTRLTVV.

This clone is a singleton in its sample. J is TRBJ1-4 and V is TRBV28; TRBD1 matches 9 bases. From germline, CDR1 is MDHEN and CDR2 SYDVKM. The V gene end was trimmed by 10 bases and the J gene end by 8 bases; junction bases not matched to a gene: 5. The CDR3 length is 12 residues. CDR3 coding DNA: TGTGCCATACAGGGGGCAGGGGAAAAACTGTTTTTT. Translated, it gives CAIQGAGEKLFF.

The chain employs TRBV4-1 and TRBJ1-6, with TRBD1 identical over 8 bases. Germline V gene sequence: CDR1 MGHRA, CDR2 YSYEKL. With 3 bases clipped from V and 7 bases from J, the junction kept 5 bases outside the gene matches. CDR3 length: 15 amino acids. CDR3 sequence (DNA): TGCGCCAGCAGCCAGCCAGGGGGCTTCAATTCACCCCTCCACTTT. It yields the protein CASSQPGGFNSPLHF.

The V call is TRBV19, the J call TRBJ2-1; 8 positions agree with TRBD2. The germline V gene has CDR1 LNHDA and CDR2 SQIVND (reference sequence). The CDR3 has 17 amino acids. With 4 bases clipped from V and 0 bases from J, the junction kept 8 bases outside the gene matches. The CDR3 sequence is CASSSHISGVSYNEQFF. The CDR3 DNA follows: TGTGCCAGTAGTAGCCACATTAGCGGGGTCTCCTACAATGAGCAGTTCTTC.

The genes are TRBV4-1 and TRBJ2-3; TRBD2 matches 7 bases. J lost 2 bases, V lost 1 base, and 3 bases had no gene match. This CDR3 has 15 amino acids. Per germline, CDR1 MGHRA and CDR2 YSYEKL. The chain's CDR3 is CASSQGTRTTDTQYF. The CDR3 DNA reads TGCGCCAGCAGCCAAGGGACTAGAACCACAGATACGCAGTATTTT.

V and J are TRBV24-1 and TRBJ1-5; D is unclear. There are 13 residues in the CDR3. Per the germline V gene, CDR1 is KGHDR and CDR2 is SFDVKD. Trimming removed 3 bases from V and 2 bases from J, with 4 bases in between. The CDR3 protein is CATSDRGNQPQHF. Written as DNA, the CDR3 is TGTGCCACCAGTGATCGGGGCAATCAGCCCCAGCATTTT.